This is a list of T cell receptor beta chains from one sample in a study of blood T cell repertoires in COVID-19. The protocol was immunoSEQ multiplex PCR, while the TCRdb copy is restricted to in-frame clones and leaves out a portion. The data show about 95,000 clones, about 93% seen once. Material: peripheral blood. The source is a woman aged 50 to 60 in a cohort sampled during active COVID-19. CDR3s include the opening cysteine and the closing phenylalanine or tryptophan. D genes are given only for firm matches. Clone size, where shown, is once, few, many, or a class for clones that have expanded.

d_gene: TRBD1; v_gene: TRBV7-9; j_gene: TRBJ1-6; abundance: -; CDR3nt: TGTGCCAGCAGCTTGGGGCAGGGGGGTAATTCACCCCTCCACTTT; CDR3aa: CASSLGQGGNSPLHF
d_gene: TRBD2; v_gene: TRBV7-2; j_gene: TRBJ2-1; abundance: -; CDR3nt: TGTGCCAGCAGCTTAGAAACTTCTAGCGGCTACAATGAGCAGTTCTTC; CDR3aa: CASSLETSSGYNEQFF
d_gene: -; v_gene: TRBV5-1; j_gene: TRBJ1-3; abundance: -; CDR3nt: TGCGCCAGCAGCTTCTTGGACTCCGGAGCCTCTGGAAACACCATATATTTT; CDR3aa: CASSFLDSGASGNTIYF
d_gene: -; v_gene: TRBV27; j_gene: TRBJ1-1; abundance: -; CDR3nt: TGTGCCAGCAGTCCCCAGGGTGGACCAAGGAACACTGAAGCTTTCTTT; CDR3aa: CASSPQGGPRNTEAFF
d_gene: TRBD2; v_gene: TRBV7-7; j_gene: TRBJ2-1; abundance: -; CDR3nt: TGTGCTAGCTCCCTTAGCGGGAGTGCCTCCTACAATGAGCAGTTCTTC; CDR3aa: CASSLSGSASYNEQFF
d_gene: TRBD2; v_gene: TRBV4-1; j_gene: TRBJ2-4; abundance: -; CDR3nt: TGCGCCAGCAGCCAAGAGAGGACTAGCGGGAGCTGGGGCGCTCCGTACTTC; CDR3aa: CASSQERTSGSWGAPYF
d_gene: TRBD2; v_gene: TRBV27; j_gene: TRBJ2-1; abundance: once; CDR3nt: TGTGCCAGCAGACAACCCATACTAGCGGGGTCCTACAATGAGCAGTTCTTC; CDR3aa: CASRQPILAGSYNEQFF
d_gene: TRBD1; v_gene: TRBV10-3; j_gene: TRBJ1-4; abundance: -; CDR3nt: TGTGCCACTGGACAGGGCAATAATGAAAAACTGTTTTTT; CDR3aa: CATGQGNNEKLFF
d_gene: -; v_gene: TRBV7-2; j_gene: TRBJ2-2; abundance: medium-sized; CDR3nt: TGTGCCAGCAGCTTAGAAGTGGGGGCTCCCGGGGAGCTGTTTTTT; CDR3aa: CASSLEVGAPGELFF
d_gene: TRBD2; v_gene: TRBV5-1; j_gene: TRBJ2-5; abundance: -; CDR3nt: TGCGCCAGCAGCCCGACGGGAGGTGTAGAGACCCAGTACTTC; CDR3aa: CASSPTGGVETQYF
d_gene: TRBD1; v_gene: TRBV5-1; j_gene: TRBJ2-5; abundance: -; CDR3nt: TGCGCCAGCCACCCGGGACAGGTCCTCGCGGAGACCCAGTACTTC; CDR3aa: CASHPGQVLAETQYF
d_gene: -; v_gene: TRBV27; j_gene: TRBJ1-5; abundance: few; CDR3nt: TGTGCCAGCAGTTCAGGACCCCCCTGGCAGGGCGATCAGCCCCAGCATTTT; CDR3aa: CASSSGPPWQGDQPQHF
d_gene: -; v_gene: TRBV19; j_gene: TRBJ2-5; abundance: once; CDR3nt: TGTGCCAGTAGTATACAGGGGATCAAAGAGACCCAGTACTTC; CDR3aa: CASSIQGIKETQYF
d_gene: -; v_gene: TRBV7-3; j_gene: TRBJ2-5; abundance: -; CDR3nt: TGTGCCAGCAGCTTGATCCCGCGCGAGACCCAGTACTTC; CDR3aa: CASSLIPRETQYF
d_gene: -; v_gene: TRBV12-3/TRBV12-4; j_gene: TRBJ1-3; abundance: -; CDR3nt: TGTGCCAGCAGTCCCGGGACTCCCATATATTTT; CDR3aa: CASSPGTPIYF
d_gene: TRBD2; v_gene: TRBV4-1; j_gene: TRBJ2-2; abundance: -; CDR3nt: TGCGCCAGCAGCCGCACCAGCGGGAGGGCCTCCGACACCGGGGAGCTGTTTTTT; CDR3aa: CASSRTSGRASDTGELFF
d_gene: TRBD2; v_gene: TRBV27; j_gene: TRBJ2-7; abundance: -; CDR3nt: TGTGCCAGCAGTTCCCGATTTAGCGGGAGTGTCGAGCAGTACTTC; CDR3aa: CASSSRFSGSVEQYF
d_gene: -; v_gene: TRBV30; j_gene: TRBJ2-7; abundance: -; CDR3nt: TGTGCCATGGAGTTTATAGAGTACGAGCAGTACTTC; CDR3aa: CAMEFIEYEQYF
d_gene: TRBD2; v_gene: TRBV6-2/TRBV6-3; j_gene: TRBJ2-7; abundance: -; CDR3nt: TGTGCCAGCAGTTACACTAGCGGGAGTCTTTCGGAAGAGCAGTACTTC; CDR3aa: CASSYTSGSLSEEQYF
d_gene: TRBD1; v_gene: TRBV30; j_gene: TRBJ1-5; abundance: -; CDR3nt: TGTGCCTGGAGTGTTGGGACAGCTAGCCAGCCCCAGCATTTT; CDR3aa: CAWSVGTASQPQHF